This T cell receptor (beta chain) was captured in a study of graft-versus-host responses after intestinal transplantation. Study context: The transplants performed in recipients were multivisceral, liver-intestinal, or isolated intestinal.

TCRdb keeps only in-frame clones here, not all; method: immunoSEQ multiplex PCR. Of about 15,000 clones listed, roughly two fifths are singletons. Trimming cost V 5 bases and J 5 bases, with 16 bases left between them. Germline CDR1 is SEHNR and CDR2 is FQNEAQ (reference sequence). The CDR3 is 14 residues long. Responder cells labeled with CFSE (about 200,000) were co-plated with irradiated stimulator cells labeled with violet dye (about 200,000). This clonotype was sampled from a human patient who received an intestinal transplant. The V and J genes are TRBV7-9 and TRBJ2-7; TRBD1 is a possible D gene (6 bases). Sequencing was performed on alloreactive CD8+ T cells from a mixed lymphocyte reaction culture, taken before intestinal transplant. Documented subset: CFSE-low proliferating T cells sorted from roughly six-day pre-transplant mixed lymphocyte reaction (GvH or HvG direction). CDR3 nucleotide sequence: TGTGCCAGCAGCCGGGACATTACACGGCACGAGCAGTACTTC. It translates to CASSRDITRHEQYF. The variable domain in full, completed from reference TRBV7-9 and TRBJ2-7, reads DTGVSQNPRHKITKRGQNVTFRCDPISEHNRLYWYRQTLGQGPEFLTYFQNEAQLEKSRLLSDRFSAERPKGSFSTLEIQRTEQGDSAMYLCASSRDITRHEQYFGPGTRLTVT.